A single sample gave rise to the 11 T cell receptor beta chains below, sequenced in a study of blood T cell repertoires in COVID-19. Sequenced by immunoSEQ multiplex PCR; TCRdb stores in-frame clones only, minus some. Here the sample spans about 310,000 clones, 80% to 90% being singletons. What was sequenced was peripheral blood. These receptors were obtained from a woman aged 45-65 years who had recovered from COVID-19.

The chain recombines TRBV2 with TRBJ2-7; D is perhaps TRBD2 (6 bases). This CDR3 spans 13 amino acids. Germline V gene sequence: CDR1 SNHLY, CDR2 FYNNEI. Trimming took 5 bases from V and 5 from J, leaving 13 bases between them. This CDR3 is CASSRLGSHEQYF. As DNA, the CDR3 is TGTGCCAGCAGTAGACTAGGGTCTCACGAGCAGTACTTC.

The V call is TRBV2, the J call TRBJ2-5; TRBD1 agrees at 7 bases. The CDR3 consists of 16 residues. In germline, CDR1 is SNHLY, CDR2 FYNNEI. The V gene end was trimmed by 6 bases and the J gene end by 3 bases; junction bases not matched to a gene: 13. The CDR3 is CASRKDERQGKETQYF. For the CDR3, the DNA is TGTGCCAGCAGAAAAGACGAACGACAGGGAAAAGAGACCCAGTACTTC.

To note about this clone: One junction end disagrees with the germline gene, perhaps due to a read error. The chain recombines TRBV6-1 with TRBJ1-2; 8 bases fit TRBD1. The CDR3 spans 15 residues. Germline V gene sequence: CDR1 MNHNS, CDR2 SASEGT. The DNA for the CDR3 is TGTGCCAGCAGGGAAGACAGGGGATGGGGCTATGGCTACACCTTC. It yields the protein CASREDRGWGYGYTF.

Only one count was recorded for this clone. The V gene is TRBV18, the J gene TRBJ2-5; 8 bases are shared with TRBD2. V lost 6 bases to trimming and J lost 4 bases; unmatched junction nucleotides: 4. Germline CDR1 KGHSH, CDR2 LQKENI. This CDR3 has 13 amino acids. CDR3 sequence (DNA): TGTGCCAGCTCCCAGGGACTAGGAGAGACCCAGTACTTC. Its protein is CASSQGLGETQYF.

V usage is TRBV5-4 and J usage is TRBJ2-5, with 10 bases fitting TRBD2. The CDR3 is 15 residues long. CDR1 SGHNT and CDR2 YYREEE come from the germline V gene (reference sequence). V lost 0 bases, J lost 5 bases, and 4 bases stayed unmatched. DNA of the CDR3: TGTGCCAGCAGCTTGGTATCTAGCGGGAGTGAGACCCAGTACTTC. This sequence encodes CASSLVSSGSETQYF.

This chain connects TRBV27 to TRBJ1-2; 7 positions match TRBD1. With 6 bases clipped from V and 4 bases from J, the junction kept 11 bases outside the gene matches. CDR3 length: 15 amino acids. The germline V gene has CDR1 MNHEY and CDR2 SMNVEV (reference sequence). In DNA, the CDR3 is TGTGCCAGCAGCCCGAAAACAGGGGTGGGCTATGGCTACACCTTC. Its protein product is CASSPKTGVGYGYTF.

The chain carries TRBV3-1 (or the pseudogene TRBV3-2) and TRBJ2-5; tentative D call: TRBD1 (5 bases). The CDR3 spans 14 residues. Trimming took off 2 bases at V and 2 bases at J, with 9 bases between the two ends. Germline V lookup: CDR1 LGHDT, CDR2 YNNKEL (reference sequence). Here the CDR3 reads CASSQWGRQETQYF. CDR3 nucleotides: TGTGCCAGCAGCCAATGGGGCAGGCAAGAGACCCAGTACTTC.

The rearrangement joins TRBV11-2 to TRBJ2-1; tentatively, D is TRBD2 (6 bases). CDR1 is SGHAT, CDR2 FQNNGV, per germline. The CDR3 runs to 13 residues. V lost 5 bases and J lost 5, with 10 bases in between. The chain's CDR3 is CASSVGLNNEQFF. CDR3 bases: TGTGCCAGCAGCGTCGGACTAAACAATGAGCAGTTCTTC.

This clone was observed once. This rearrangement joins TRBV10-3 to TRBJ2-7, with 13 bases aligning to TRBD2. Germline-derived CDR1 and CDR2 are ENHRY and SYGVKD. The CDR3 totals 14 residues. V dropped 4 bases and J dropped 3; count of bases not matched to a gene: 0. CDR3 DNA sequence: TGTGCCATCAGTGGGACTAGCGGGAGCTACGAGCAGTACTTC. This gives the protein CAISGTSGSYEQYF.

The chain recombines TRBV2 with TRBJ2-7; 11 bases agree with TRBD2. The CDR3 is 14 amino acids. Trimming at V came to 8 bases and at J to 6 bases, leaving 9 bases not matched to a gene. Germline V CDR1 and CDR2: SNHLY, FYNNEI. The CDR3 DNA sequence: TGTGCCAGCTCCCAACTAGCGGGAGTTCCCGAGCAGTACTTC. Its translation is CASSQLAGVPEQYF.

V is TRBV6-4 and J is TRBJ1-1, with 12 nucleotides matching TRBD1. Per germline, CDR1 MRHNA and CDR2 SNTAGT. The junction had 7 bases not matched to a gene; V was cut back by 6 bases and J by 8 bases. The CDR3 is 14 amino acids. Here the CDR3 reads CASRQGQGALEAFF. The CDR3 bases are TGTGCCAGCAGACAGGGACAGGGGGCACTGGAAGCTTTCTTT.